A selection of T cell receptor beta chains follows, all from one sample in a study of blood T cell repertoires in COVID-19. Method: immunoSEQ multiplex PCR; TCRdb's copy keeps in-frame clones and lacks some. The profile shows a few hundred thousand clones, more than 65% of them singletons. The sequencing sample was made of peripheral blood. All receptors come from a woman in her twenties or thirties who had recovered from COVID-19. Both conserved end residues are part of each CDR3. A D gene is named only where the DNA matches it firmly. Only some rows state a clone size, as once, few, many or a class for expanded clones.

j_gene: TRBJ2-1; d_gene: NA; v_gene: TRBV4-1; abundance: NA; CDR3nt: TGCGCCAGCAGCCAAGAGGAGGCCCTCGTGGAGTTCTTC; CDR3aa: CASSQEEALVEFF
j_gene: TRBJ2-3; d_gene: NA; v_gene: TRBV28; abundance: once; CDR3nt: TGTGCCAGCAGAACCCCCGAGGGCACAGATACGCAGTATTTT; CDR3aa: CASRTPEGTDTQYF
j_gene: TRBJ2-1; d_gene: NA; v_gene: TRBV4-1; abundance: NA; CDR3nt: TGCGCCAGCAGCCTCCGAGTCCTACTCGGCAATGAGCAGTTCTTC; CDR3aa: CASSLRVLLGNEQFF
j_gene: TRBJ1-2; d_gene: TRBD1; v_gene: TRBV27; abundance: NA; CDR3nt: TGTGCCAGCAGTGTGACAGGGGGTGGCTACACCTTC; CDR3aa: CASSVTGGGYTF
j_gene: TRBJ2-1; d_gene: NA; v_gene: TRBV10-3; abundance: NA; CDR3nt: TGTGCCATCAGTGAGACGCGGGACCCGGATGAGCAGTTCTTC; CDR3aa: CAISETRDPDEQFF
j_gene: TRBJ2-7; d_gene: TRBD2; v_gene: TRBV28; abundance: NA; CDR3nt: TGTGCCAGCAGTTCTGGTAAGCTAGCGGGAGTTCTCGAGCAGTACTTC; CDR3aa: CASSSGKLAGVLEQYF
j_gene: TRBJ2-7; d_gene: NA; v_gene: TRBV4-1; abundance: NA; CDR3nt: TGCGCCAGCAGCCAAGAGGGGGGCGGGAGATCCGAGCAGTACTTC; CDR3aa: CASSQEGGGRSEQYF
j_gene: TRBJ2-5; d_gene: TRBD2; v_gene: TRBV10-1; abundance: NA; CDR3nt: TGCGCCAGCAGTGAGTCGACACTAGCGGCCCAAGAGACCCAGTACTTC; CDR3aa: CASSESTLAAQETQYF
j_gene: TRBJ1-2; d_gene: TRBD1; v_gene: TRBV28; abundance: NA; CDR3nt: TGTGCCAGCAGCATCAACAGGGGGGACGGCTACACCTTC; CDR3aa: CASSINRGDGYTF
j_gene: TRBJ2-7; d_gene: NA; v_gene: TRBV5-1; abundance: NA; CDR3nt: TGCGCCAGCAGCTTGGACACCTACGAGCAGTACTTC; CDR3aa: CASSLDTYEQYF
j_gene: TRBJ1-6; d_gene: TRBD1; v_gene: TRBV5-5; abundance: NA; CDR3nt: TGTGCCAGCAGCCGGAAACAGGGGGACAATTCACCCCTCCACTTT; CDR3aa: CASSRKQGDNSPLHF
j_gene: TRBJ1-1; d_gene: TRBD1; v_gene: TRBV7-2; abundance: once; CDR3nt: TGTGCCAGCAGCTCTCGAGTAACGACAGGGGGAATGGGGGCGTTCTTT; CDR3aa: CASSSRVTTGGMGAFF
j_gene: TRBJ2-5; d_gene: NA; v_gene: TRBV2; abundance: NA; CDR3nt: TGTGCCAGCAGTGATACGGGACTTCAACTGGAGACCCAGTACTTC; CDR3aa: CASSDTGLQLETQYF
j_gene: TRBJ1-6; d_gene: NA; v_gene: TRBV29-1; abundance: NA; CDR3nt: TGCAGCGTTGTATTAGGGGTCAATTCACCCCTCCACTTT; CDR3aa: CSVVLGVNSPLHF
j_gene: TRBJ2-3; d_gene: NA; v_gene: TRBV13; abundance: NA; CDR3nt: TGTGCCAGCAGCCAGCCGACGCGCGGAGATACGCAGTATTTT; CDR3aa: CASSQPTRGDTQYF
j_gene: TRBJ1-1; d_gene: NA; v_gene: TRBV7-3; abundance: NA; CDR3nt: TGTGCCAGCAGCTTAGAGGGGCAGGGGACTGAAGCTTTCTTT; CDR3aa: CASSLEGQGTEAFF
j_gene: TRBJ1-1; d_gene: TRBD1; v_gene: TRBV19; abundance: NA; CDR3nt: TGTGCCAGTAGTACCCCGGGGAACCGGGACAGGGCTTTCTTT; CDR3aa: CASSTPGNRDRAFF
j_gene: TRBJ1-2; d_gene: TRBD1; v_gene: TRBV7-8; abundance: NA; CDR3nt: TGTGCCAGCAGCTTAGCGGCAGGGGGCGGTTATGGCTACACCTTC; CDR3aa: CASSLAAGGGYGYTF
j_gene: TRBJ2-1; d_gene: TRBD2; v_gene: TRBV10-1; abundance: NA; CDR3nt: TGCGCCAGCAGTGACGGCGGGAGTGACGATGAGCAGTTCTTC; CDR3aa: CASSDGGSDDEQFF
j_gene: TRBJ2-5; d_gene: NA; v_gene: TRBV9; abundance: NA; CDR3nt: TGTGCCAGCAGCGTAGGCCTCCCTGAGGAGACCCAGTACTTC; CDR3aa: CASSVGLPEETQYF
j_gene: TRBJ1-5; d_gene: NA; v_gene: TRBV6-1; abundance: NA; CDR3nt: TGTGCCAGCAGTACTCAGGGCGATCAGCCCCAGCATTTT; CDR3aa: CASSTQGDQPQHF
j_gene: TRBJ1-5; d_gene: NA; v_gene: TRBV6-5; abundance: once; CDR3nt: TGTGCCAGCAGCCCCCGGGGGGTCGGCAATCAGCCCCAGCATTTT; CDR3aa: CASSPRGVGNQPQHF
j_gene: TRBJ2-3; d_gene: TRBD1; v_gene: TRBV25-1; abundance: NA; CDR3nt: TGTGCCAGCAGTGAATATCGGGACAGGGGCACAGATACGCAGTATTTT; CDR3aa: CASSEYRDRGTDTQYF